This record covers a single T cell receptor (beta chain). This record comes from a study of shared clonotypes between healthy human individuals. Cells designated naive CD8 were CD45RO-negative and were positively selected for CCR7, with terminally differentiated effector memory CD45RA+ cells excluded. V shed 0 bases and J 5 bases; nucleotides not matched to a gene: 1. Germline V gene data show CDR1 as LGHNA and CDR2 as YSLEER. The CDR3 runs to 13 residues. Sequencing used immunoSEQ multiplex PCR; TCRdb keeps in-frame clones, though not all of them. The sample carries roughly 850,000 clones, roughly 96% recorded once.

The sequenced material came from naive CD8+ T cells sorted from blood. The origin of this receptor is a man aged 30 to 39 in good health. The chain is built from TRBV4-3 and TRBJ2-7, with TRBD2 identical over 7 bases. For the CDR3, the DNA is TGCGCCAGCAGCCAAGACCGGGGGGACGAGCAGTACTTC. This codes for CASSQDRGDEQYF.